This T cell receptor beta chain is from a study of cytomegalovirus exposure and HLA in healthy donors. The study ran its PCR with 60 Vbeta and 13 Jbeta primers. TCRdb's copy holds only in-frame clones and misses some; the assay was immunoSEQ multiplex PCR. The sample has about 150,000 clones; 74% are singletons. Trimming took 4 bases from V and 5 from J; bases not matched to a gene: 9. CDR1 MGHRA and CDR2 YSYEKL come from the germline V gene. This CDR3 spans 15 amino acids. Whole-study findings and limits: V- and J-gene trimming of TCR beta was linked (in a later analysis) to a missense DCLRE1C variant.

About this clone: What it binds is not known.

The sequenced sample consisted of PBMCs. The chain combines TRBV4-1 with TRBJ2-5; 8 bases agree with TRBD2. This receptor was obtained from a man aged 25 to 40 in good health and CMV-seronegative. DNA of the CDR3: TGCGCCAGCAGCCGGCGGTACGGCGGGGGGGAGACCCAGTACTTC. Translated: CASSRRYGGGETQYF.